A selection of T cell receptor beta chains follows, all from one sample in a study of blood T cell repertoires in COVID-19. TCRdb keeps only in-frame clones here, not all; method: immunoSEQ multiplex PCR. The data contain 70,000 to 100,000 clones, 65% to 85% of them singletons. The source material was peripheral blood. The receptors originated from a woman aged 80 or over with acute or convalescent COVID-19. CDR3s include the opening cysteine and the closing phenylalanine or tryptophan. The D gene is left open where the match is weak. Some rows have no size entry. The others give once, few or many, or a class for an expanded clone.

TRBJ1-5 TRBV6-5 NA TRBD1 TGTGCCAGCACCCTAAGCGGGACAGGATGGCAGCCCCAGCATTTT CASTLSGTGWQPQHF
TRBJ2-2 TRBV5-1 NA TRBD1 TGCGCCAGCAGCGGAGGACAGGGTTTAGCCGGGGAGCTGTTTTTT CASSGGQGLAGELFF
TRBJ1-1 TRBV3-1/TRBV3-2 NA NA TGTGCCAGCAGCCAAGATCAATCCCCGCGGGCTTTCTTT CASSQDQSPRAFF
TRBJ2-7 TRBV19 once NA TGTGCCAGTAGTATTGAGGGCTACTACGAGCAGTACTTC CASSIEGYYEQYF
TRBJ1-1 TRBV7-8 once NA TGTGCCAGCACCCTAAATGTGCATGTCACTGAAGCTTTCTTT CASTLNVHVTEAFF
TRBJ2-2 TRBV4-3 NA TRBD2 TGCGCCAGCAGCCAAAGGGGACTAGCGGGGGGCTCCACCGGGGAGCTGTTTTTT CASSQRGLAGGSTGELFF
TRBJ1-2 TRBV7-9 NA NA TGTGCCAGCAGCTCCCGGGGGTACGATGGCTACACCTTC CASSSRGYDGYTF
TRBJ2-7 TRBV24-1 NA NA TGTGCCACCAGCAGGGGTCGCGACTACGAGCAGTACTTC CATSRGRDYEQYF
TRBJ1-4 TRBV19 NA NA TGTGCCAGTAGGTCCAGTTCAACTAATGAAAAACTGTTTTTT CASRSSSTNEKLFF
TRBJ1-2 TRBV5-8 NA NA TGTGCCAGCAGCTTGGGACACCGGGGCTACACCTTC CASSLGHRGYTF
TRBJ1-2 TRBV30 once TRBD1 TGTGCCTGGAGTCCCGGGACAGGTTCCCGTGGCTACACTTTC CAWSPGTGSRGYTF
TRBJ2-5 TRBV25-1 once TRBD2 TGTGCCAGCAGTGTCGGGGGGGCCAAAGAGACCCAGTACTTC CASSVGGAKETQYF
TRBJ1-4 TRBV5-1 NA NA TGCGCCAGCAGCTTGGGAGAAGTTAATGAAAAACTGTTTTTT CASSLGEVNEKLFF
TRBJ2-5 TRBV7-6 NA TRBD2 TGTGCCAGCAGCTTTAGCGGGGGGGCCACAGAGACCCAGTACTTC CASSFSGGATETQYF
TRBJ2-2 TRBV7-2 NA TRBD1 TGTGCCAGCAGCTTAGCGAGGGGGACAGGGAACACCGGGGAGCTGTTTTTT CASSLARGTGNTGELFF
TRBJ2-1 TRBV28 NA TRBD2 TGTGCCAGCAGTTTTGGCTCGGGACTAGCGGGGGGGTCTGCTGAGCAGTTCTTC CASSFGSGLAGGSAEQFF
TRBJ1-6 TRBV3-1/TRBV3-2 few TRBD1 TGTGCCAGCAGCCTTTCAGACAGGGATCCCCTCCACTTT CASSLSDRDPLHF
TRBJ2-1 TRBV10-3 NA TRBD2 TGTGCCATCAATCAGCGGGGAGACAATGAGCAGTTCTTC CAINQRGDNEQFF
TRBJ2-2 TRBV5-5 NA NA TGTGCCAGCAGCTTGAAGTCATCACAGCCTAACACCGGGGAGCTGTTTTTT CASSLKSSQPNTGELFF
TRBJ2-3 TRBV9 NA TRBD1 TGTGCCAGCAGCGTAGAGGGGGCTCGCACAGATACGCAGTATTTT CASSVEGARTDTQYF
TRBJ1-1 TRBV6-5 NA NA TGTGCCAGCAGCCTAGGACAGACGGGCACTGAAGCTTTCTTT CASSLGQTGTEAFF
TRBJ2-4 TRBV5-5 NA TRBD1 TGTGCCAGCAGCCCCGGGACAGACCTAGCCAAAAACATTCAGTACTTC CASSPGTDLAKNIQYF
TRBJ1-1 TRBV11-3 NA TRBD1 TGTGCCAGCAGCCCTGAATCTCAGGGGGCTAGGCAGTGGGAAGCTTTCTTT CASSPESQGARQWEAFF
TRBJ1-2 TRBV14 NA NA TGTGCCAGCAGCGGGGGGGTCAACTATGGCTACACCTTC CASSGGVNYGYTF
TRBJ1-2 TRBV6-2/TRBV6-3 NA TRBD1 TGTGCCAGCAGCCCGGACAGGTTTAGAGGTGGCTACACCTTC CASSPDRFRGGYTF
TRBJ2-7 TRBV11-2 NA TRBD1 TGTGCCAGCAGCTCGCTTTCCGGGACAGGGACCTACGAGCAGTACTTC CASSSLSGTGTYEQYF
TRBJ1-1 TRBV5-5 NA TRBD1 TGTGCCAGCAGCTCTCAGAGACAGGGTCTGAACACTGAAGCTTTCTTT CASSSQRQGLNTEAFF
TRBJ2-3 TRBV5-8 NA TRBD2 TGTGCCAGCAGCCTAAGACTAGCTAGCACAGATACGCAGTATTTT CASSLRLASTDTQYF
TRBJ1-3 TRBV27 few NA TGTGCCAGCAGTTTGGGCCCCTCTGGAAACACCATATATTTT CASSLGPSGNTIYF
TRBJ1-3 TRBV2 NA NA TGTGCCAGCAGCCCGACCGGCAGGGACACCATATATTTT CASSPTGRDTIYF
TRBJ1-1 TRBV11-2 NA TRBD1 TGTGCCAGCAGCTGGACAGGGCTTACTGAAGCTTTCTTT CASSWTGLTEAFF
TRBJ2-1 TRBV9 NA TRBD2 TGTGCCAGCAGCGTAGTAGCGGGGGGTACCTCGGGCAATGAGCAGTTCTTC CASSVVAGGTSGNEQFF
TRBJ1-1 TRBV6-2/TRBV6-3 NA NA TGTGCCAGCAGTCCCCCCTTCCGAGCAACTGAAGCTTTCTTT CASSPPFRATEAFF
TRBJ2-1 TRBV30 NA NA TGTGCCTGGAGTGGAGACAGGAGCTCCTACAATGAGCAGTTCTTC CAWSGDRSSYNEQFF
TRBJ1-4 TRBV19 NA TRBD1 TGTGCCACCTCGCCTGGACAGGGTCGCGGTGAAAAACTGTTTTTT CATSPGQGRGEKLFF
TRBJ1-1 TRBV15 NA NA TGTGCCACCAGCAGAGATGGGGGAACCGGACAGATGAACACTGAAGCTTTCTTT CATSRDGGTGQMNTEAFF
TRBJ2-5 TRBV6-1 NA TRBD1 TGTGCCAGCAGTGAAGGGGGACAGGGGGCGACCCAGTACTTC CASSEGGQGATQYF
TRBJ1-2 TRBV28 NA NA TGTGCCAGCAGTTTTTGGGTCAGTGGAGAGGATGGCTACACCTTC CASSFWVSGEDGYTF
TRBJ1-5 TRBV9 NA NA TGTGCCAGCAGCGTAGACCCCGGGGTGGTCCCAGGGGATCAGCCCCAGCATTTT CASSVDPGVVPGDQPQHF
TRBJ2-3 TRBV10-3 NA NA TGTGCCATCAGTCTCAGCGACACAGATACGCAGTATTTT CAISLSDTDTQYF
TRBJ1-1 TRBV7-2 NA TRBD1 TGTGCCAGCAGCCGGGACAGGGGTTCCATGAACACTGAAGCTTTCTTT CASSRDRGSMNTEAFF
TRBJ1-2 TRBV11-2 NA TRBD1 TGTGCCAGCAGCGGTACAGGGGGCTTTGGCTACACCTTC CASSGTGGFGYTF
TRBJ2-2 TRBV4-1 NA NA TGCGCCAGCAGCTCCCGAGGAGGGACGAACACCGGGGAGCTGTTTTTT CASSSRGGTNTGELFF
TRBJ2-2 TRBV3-1/TRBV3-2 NA TRBD2 TGTGCCAGCAGCCAACGACTAGCGGGGGAGCTGTTTTTT CASSQRLAGELFF
TRBJ2-5 TRBV6-5 NA TRBD2 TGTGCCAGCACCCCCTTGCTAGCGGGGGGGGAGACCCAGTACTTC CASTPLLAGGETQYF
TRBJ1-5 TRBV28 NA NA TGTGCCAGCAGTTACCAGGACAGAGATTATCTTCCCCAGCATTTT CASSYQDRDYLPQHF
TRBJ1-1 TRBV12-5 NA TRBD1 TGTGCTAGTGGTTCCTGGACAGGGAACACTGAAGCTTTCTTT CASGSWTGNTEAFF
TRBJ2-1 TRBV7-6 NA NA TGTGCCAGCAGCGTCAGCGTCTTTTCGGAGCAGTTCTTC CASSVSVFSEQFF
TRBJ2-7 TRBV27 NA TRBD2 TGTGCCAGCAGTTCTCAACTAGCGGGGGGACGTGTGAGGTCCTACGAGCAGTACTTC CASSSQLAGGRVRSYEQYF
TRBJ2-7 TRBV7-3 NA TRBD1 TGTGCCAGCAGCGTGGGACAGGGGCCCTACGAGCAGTACTTC CASSVGQGPYEQYF
TRBJ2-6 TRBV19 NA TRBD2 TGTGCCAGTAGTATTTCGGGGGGTCCGGGGGCCAACGTCCTGACTTTC CASSISGGPGANVLTF
TRBJ2-5 TRBV19 NA TRBD2 TGTGCCAGTAGTATACTGGTGGGACTACGACAAGAGACCCAGTACTTC CASSILVGLRQETQYF
TRBJ2-3 TRBV5-1 NA NA TGCGCCAGCAGCTTGGTCCCAGGGGCGAGCACAGATACGCAGTATTTT CASSLVPGASTDTQYF
TRBJ1-1 TRBV4-3 NA NA TGCGCCAGCAGCCAAGAGCGACAGAGGAACACTGAAGCTTTCTTT CASSQERQRNTEAFF
TRBJ1-6 TRBV6-5 NA NA TGTGCCAGCAGTTTCAGGGGTGGAAATTCACCCCTCCACTTT CASSFRGGNSPLHF
TRBJ2-3 TRBV3-1/TRBV3-2 NA TRBD2 TGTGCCAGCAGAGGACTAGCGGGGGTTCCGGTTCGGGATACGCAGTATTTT CASRGLAGVPVRDTQYF